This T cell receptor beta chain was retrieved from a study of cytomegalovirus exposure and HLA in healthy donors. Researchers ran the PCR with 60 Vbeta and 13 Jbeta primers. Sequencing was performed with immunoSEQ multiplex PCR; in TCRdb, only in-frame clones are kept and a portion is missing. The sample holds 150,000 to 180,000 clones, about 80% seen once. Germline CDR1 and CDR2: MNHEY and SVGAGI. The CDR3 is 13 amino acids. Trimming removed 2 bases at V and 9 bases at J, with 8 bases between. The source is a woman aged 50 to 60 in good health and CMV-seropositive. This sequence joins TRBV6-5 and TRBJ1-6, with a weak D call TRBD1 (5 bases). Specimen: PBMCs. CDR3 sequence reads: CASSYRRASPLHF. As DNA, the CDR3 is TGTGCCAGCAGTTACCGCAGGGCTTCACCCCTCCACTTT.